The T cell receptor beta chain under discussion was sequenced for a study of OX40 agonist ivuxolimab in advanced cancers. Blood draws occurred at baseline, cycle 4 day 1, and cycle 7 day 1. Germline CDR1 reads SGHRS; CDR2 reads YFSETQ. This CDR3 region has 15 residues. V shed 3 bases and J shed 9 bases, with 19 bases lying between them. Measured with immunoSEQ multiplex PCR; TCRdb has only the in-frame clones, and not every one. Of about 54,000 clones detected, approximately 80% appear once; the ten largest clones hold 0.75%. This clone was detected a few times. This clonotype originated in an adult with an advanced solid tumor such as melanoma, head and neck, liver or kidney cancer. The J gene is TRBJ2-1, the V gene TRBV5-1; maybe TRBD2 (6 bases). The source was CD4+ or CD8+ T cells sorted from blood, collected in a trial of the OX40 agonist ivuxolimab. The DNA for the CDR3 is TGCGCCAGCAGCTCAACCACTAGCATATCGGGTGAGCAGTTCTTC. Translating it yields CASSSTTSISGEQFF.